The following is a T cell receptor beta chain sequence with its context. What this receptor recognizes is not known. The sample holds no much larger clone one base away, and base qualities are not on file. Sample time point, as interpreted from the label and publication: cycle 1 day 1 (C1D1), immediately before nivolumab initiation. Relapse after autologous stem cell transplantation had occurred in all trial patients, and cohorts A, B and C were distinguished by prior brentuximab vedotin exposure. CD4+ T cells were purified from thawed PBMCs by magnetic negative selection with a Miltenyi CD4+ T cell isolation kit. A total of 56 patients with relapsed/refractory classical Hodgkin lymphoma made up the trial cohort, and each patient's best overall response was complete response, partial response or progressive disease. Single-agent nivolumab was administered to trial patients in the multi-cohort phase II CheckMate 205 trial. An independent review committee assessed best overall response using the 2007 International Working Group response criteria. Trial PBMCs were collected immediately before nivolumab initiation (C1D1) and during therapy at cycle 2 day 1 and cycle 4 day 1. Peripheral blood was collected in 8 mL Vacutainer Cell Preparation Tubes, from which PBMCs were isolated by centrifugation and then cryopreserved. Purified CD4+ and CD8+ fractions were generated only in cases for which an additional PBMC sample was available. Magnetically labelled cells were depleted on LS columns in a quadroMACS separator, and the flow-through was collected as the purified fraction.

This sample is drawn from a study of PD-1 blockade in classical Hodgkin lymphoma (dated by TCRdb to 2018 to 2020). Regarding the research as a whole: Nivolumab dosing was 3 mg/kg intravenously every 2 weeks, continuing until either disease progression or unacceptable toxicity. A peripheral blood immune signature of response to PD-1 blockade in classical Hodgkin lymphoma was defined using TCR beta sequencing and CyTOF. Overall results and qualifications from the work: Diversity was lower in patients who began nivolumab less than 1 year after ASCT, so these patients were left out of later analyses to avoid confounding by immune reconstitution. Trial patients achieving complete response had baseline diversity similar to newly diagnosed patients, whereas partial responders and progressors had significantly lower diversity. By C4D1, a significant rise was seen in CD4+ TCR diversity but not in CD8+ TCR diversity (p=0.0027 vs p=0.16), and the rise was most apparent among complete responders (p=0.02). Baseline TCR diversity was reported to be lower in newly diagnosed patients than in healthy donors, and even lower in relapsed/refractory patients. The study was restricted to a single clinical trial cohort, and the causes of repertoire differences, possibly disease activity or prior therapy, were left undefined.

Genomic DNA was extracted with the Qiagen DNeasy kit from unsorted PBMCs and from negatively selected CD4+ and CD8+ fractions. Amplification of TCR beta CDR3 regions was done by immunoSEQ multiplex PCR with primers that anneal to V and J segments. Amplification bias was minimized using a synthetic immune receptor repertoire, and residual bias was removed computationally after sequencing. As for how the authors treated the data: Custom Python scripts were used to quantify repertoire diversity as the Shannon entropy index. The unsorted, CD4+ and CD8+ repertoires were each analyzed separately, with the exception of combined analyses, where CD4+ and CD8+ sequences were merged in silico. A clone was considered expanded if an increase in frequency of at least 2-fold after treatment relative to C1D1 was found, and a pseudocount of 0.5 was applied to clones undetected at baseline. Singleton clones were defined as clones with 0 or 1 copy at C1D1, and non-singleton clones were defined as clones with 2 or more copies. Clones expanded in unsorted samples were assigned a CD4+, CD8+ or unknown annotation through matching of protein sequences in sorted samples from the same patient. Wilcoxon tests on paired samples were used to test diversity changes from C1D1 to C4D1. The clones in this table, taken by TCRdb from immuneACCESS, are in-frame only. Not every clone is retained; where verified, under half of the shortfall comes from an unresolved V gene, and the cause of the rest is unknown. D and trimming come from the DNA, and the V and J calls and clone size come from that table. The sample table records about 13,000 clones; roughly nine tenths of these occur just once. The ten top clones hold roughly 0.48% of the sample.

Here the sequenced sample was CD4+ T cells from blood, taken at baseline. The origin of this receptor is a human donor with classical Hodgkin lymphoma.

For the CDR3, the sequence is CASSRKGSDTEAFF. The DNA sequence reads TGTGCCAGCAGTAGAAAGGGCTCGGACACTGAAGCTTTCTTT. This sequence uses TRBV6-1 and TRBJ1-1; no D gene is confidently identified. Relative to germline, V is 5 bases shorter and J is 3 bases shorter, with 13 bases between their ends. CDR1 and CDR2, per the germline V gene, are MNHNS and SASEGT. Including the terminal cysteine and phenylalanine, the CDR3 comprises 14 residues. The CDR3 DNA has 42 bases and is translated from base 1.